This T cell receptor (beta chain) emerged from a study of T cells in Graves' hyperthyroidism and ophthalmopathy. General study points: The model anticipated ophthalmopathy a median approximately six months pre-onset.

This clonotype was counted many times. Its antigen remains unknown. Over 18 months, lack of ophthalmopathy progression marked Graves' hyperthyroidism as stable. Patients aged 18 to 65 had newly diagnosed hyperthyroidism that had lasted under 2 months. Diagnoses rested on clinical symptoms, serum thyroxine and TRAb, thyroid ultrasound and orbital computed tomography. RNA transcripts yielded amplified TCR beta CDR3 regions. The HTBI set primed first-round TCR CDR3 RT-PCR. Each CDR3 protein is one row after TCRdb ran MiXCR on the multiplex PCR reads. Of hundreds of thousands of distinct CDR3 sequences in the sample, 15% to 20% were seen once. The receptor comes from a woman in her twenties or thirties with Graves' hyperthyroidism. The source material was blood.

The CDR3 reads CANRDQGDYGYTF. DNA of the CDR3: TGTGCCAATCGTGACCAGGGGGATTATGGCTACACCTTC. The chain employs TRBV10-3 and TRBJ1-2, with 7 positions matching TRBD1. Germline V gene sequence: CDR1 ENHRY, CDR2 SYGVKD. The CDR3 is 13 residues long. V dropped 10 bases and J dropped 5; count of bases not matched to a gene: 10.